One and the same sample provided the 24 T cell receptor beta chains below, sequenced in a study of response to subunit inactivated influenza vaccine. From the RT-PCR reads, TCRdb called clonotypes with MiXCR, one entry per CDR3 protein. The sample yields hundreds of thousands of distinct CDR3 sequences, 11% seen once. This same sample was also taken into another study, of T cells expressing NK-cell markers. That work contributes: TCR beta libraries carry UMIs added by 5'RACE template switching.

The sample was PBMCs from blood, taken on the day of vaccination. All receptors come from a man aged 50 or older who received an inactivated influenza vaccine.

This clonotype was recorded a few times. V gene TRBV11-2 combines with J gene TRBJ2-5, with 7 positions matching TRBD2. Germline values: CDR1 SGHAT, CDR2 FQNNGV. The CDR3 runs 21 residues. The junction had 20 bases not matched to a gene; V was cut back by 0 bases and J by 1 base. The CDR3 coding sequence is TGTGCCAGCAGCTTAGAACCGAATGGGGCGGGAGTATTAGGGTTCCAAGAGACCCAGTACTTC. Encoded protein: CASSLEPNGAGVLGFQETQYF.

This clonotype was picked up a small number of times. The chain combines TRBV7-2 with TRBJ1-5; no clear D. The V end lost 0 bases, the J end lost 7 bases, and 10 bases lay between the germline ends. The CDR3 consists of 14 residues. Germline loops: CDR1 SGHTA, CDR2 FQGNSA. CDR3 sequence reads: CASSLALSGQPQHF. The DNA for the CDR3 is TGTGCCAGCAGCTTAGCGCTGTCGGGACAGCCCCAGCATTTT.

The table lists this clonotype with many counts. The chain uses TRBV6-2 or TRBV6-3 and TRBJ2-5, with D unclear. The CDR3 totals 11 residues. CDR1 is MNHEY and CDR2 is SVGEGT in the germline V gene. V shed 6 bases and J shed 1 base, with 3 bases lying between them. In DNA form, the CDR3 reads TGTGCCAGCAGCGTCCAAGAGACCCAGTACTTC. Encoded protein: CASSVQETQYF.

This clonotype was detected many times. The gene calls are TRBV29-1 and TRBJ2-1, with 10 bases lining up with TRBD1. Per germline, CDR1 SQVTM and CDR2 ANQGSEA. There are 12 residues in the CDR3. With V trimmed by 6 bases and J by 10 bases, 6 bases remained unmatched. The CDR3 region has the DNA TGCAGCGTCAAGACAGGGGGCGACGAGCAGTTCTTC. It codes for CSVKTGGDEQFF.

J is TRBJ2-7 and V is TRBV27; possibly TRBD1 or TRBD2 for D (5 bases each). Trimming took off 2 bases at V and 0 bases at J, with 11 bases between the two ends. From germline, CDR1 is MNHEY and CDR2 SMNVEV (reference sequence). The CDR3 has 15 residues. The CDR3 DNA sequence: TGTGCCAGCAGTTTAGTCGCAGGGACCTCCTACGAGCAGTACTTC. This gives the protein CASSLVAGTSYEQYF.

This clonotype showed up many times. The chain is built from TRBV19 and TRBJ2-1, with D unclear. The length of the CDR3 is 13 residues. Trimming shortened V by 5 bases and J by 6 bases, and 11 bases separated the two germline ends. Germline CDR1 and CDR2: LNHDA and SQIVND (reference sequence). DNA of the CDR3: TGTGCCAGTAGTGTTGGGCTTTCCAATGAGCAGTTCTTC. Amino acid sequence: CASSVGLSNEQFF.

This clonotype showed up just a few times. In nucleotides, the CDR3 is TGTGCCAGCAGACCGGGCATTGTCGGTGGCTACACCTTC. Its protein is CASRPGIVGGYTF. This chain links TRBV7-3 with TRBJ1-2, with no clear D. V lost 6 bases and J 7 bases, leaving 15 bases between the germline ends. Germline lookup yields CDR1 SGHTA and CDR2 FQGTGA. CDR3 size: 13 residues. Variable domain in full (rest from reference TRBV7-3 and TRBJ1-2): GAGVSQTPSNKVTEKGKYVELRCDPISGHTALYWYRQSLGQGPEFLIYFQGTGAADDSGLPNDRFFAVRPEGSVSTLKIQRTERGDSAVYLCASRPGIVGGYTFGSGTRLTVV.

The CDR3: CASSSTTGGFTDTQYF. The CDR3, as DNA: TGTGCCAGCAGTTCGACAACGGGGGGGTTCACAGATACGCAGTATTTT. V and J are TRBV6-5 and TRBJ2-3, with 8 bases matching TRBD2. Germline values: CDR1 MNHEY, CDR2 SVGAGI. The CDR3 totals 16 residues. V gave up 4 bases and J gave up 2 bases; unmatched junction bases: 8.

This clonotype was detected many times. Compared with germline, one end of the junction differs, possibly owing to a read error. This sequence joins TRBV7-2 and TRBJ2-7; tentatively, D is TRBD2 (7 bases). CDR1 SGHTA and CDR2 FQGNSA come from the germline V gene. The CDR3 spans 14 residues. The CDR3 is CASSLGGTSYEQYF. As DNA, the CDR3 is TGCGCCAGCAGCTTGGGAGGGACATCCTACGAGCAGTACTTC.

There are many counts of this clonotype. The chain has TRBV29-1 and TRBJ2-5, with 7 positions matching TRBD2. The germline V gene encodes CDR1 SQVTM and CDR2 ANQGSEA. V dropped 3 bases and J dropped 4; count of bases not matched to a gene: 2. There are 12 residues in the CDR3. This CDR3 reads CSVDGGRETQYF. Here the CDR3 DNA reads TGCAGCGTTGACGGGGGGAGAGAGACCCAGTACTTC. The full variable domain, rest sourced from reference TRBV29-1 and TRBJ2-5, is SAVISQKPSRDICQRGTSLTIQCQVDSQVTMMFWYRQQPGQSLTLIATANQGSEATYESGFVIDKFPISRPNLTFSTLTVSNMSPEDSSIYLCSVDGGRETQYFGPGTRLLVL.

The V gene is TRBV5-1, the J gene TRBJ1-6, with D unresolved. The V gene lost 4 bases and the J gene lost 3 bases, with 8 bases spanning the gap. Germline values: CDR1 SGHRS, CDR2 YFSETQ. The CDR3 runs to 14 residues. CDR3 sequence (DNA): TGCGCCAGCAGCGTGGGAGGCTATAATTCACCCCTCCACTTT. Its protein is CASSVGGYNSPLHF.

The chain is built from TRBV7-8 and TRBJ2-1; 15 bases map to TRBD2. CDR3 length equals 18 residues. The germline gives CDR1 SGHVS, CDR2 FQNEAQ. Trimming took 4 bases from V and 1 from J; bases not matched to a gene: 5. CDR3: CASSWTSGRAMSYNEQFF. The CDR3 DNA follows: TGTGCCAGCAGCTGGACTAGCGGGAGGGCCATGTCCTACAATGAGCAGTTCTTC.

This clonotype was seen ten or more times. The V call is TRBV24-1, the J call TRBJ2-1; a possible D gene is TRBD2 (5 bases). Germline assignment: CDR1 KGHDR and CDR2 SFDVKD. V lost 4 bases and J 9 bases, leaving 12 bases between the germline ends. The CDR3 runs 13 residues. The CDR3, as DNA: TGTGCCACCAGTGAGGTACTAGGCGGTGAGCAGTTCTTC. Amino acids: CATSEVLGGEQFF.

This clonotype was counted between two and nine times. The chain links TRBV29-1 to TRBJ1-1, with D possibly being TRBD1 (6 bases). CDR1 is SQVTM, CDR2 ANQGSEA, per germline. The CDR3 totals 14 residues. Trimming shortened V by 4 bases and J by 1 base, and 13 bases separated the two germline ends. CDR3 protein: CSVGAGAENTEAFF. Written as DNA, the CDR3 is TGCAGCGTTGGTGCAGGGGCGGAGAACACTGAAGCTTTCTTT.

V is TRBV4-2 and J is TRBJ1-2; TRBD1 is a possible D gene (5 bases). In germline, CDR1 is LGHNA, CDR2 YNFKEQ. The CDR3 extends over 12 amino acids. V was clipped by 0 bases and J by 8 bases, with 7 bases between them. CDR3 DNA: TGTGCCAGCAGCCAAGATCGGGGGGGCTACACCTTC. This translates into CASSQDRGGYTF.

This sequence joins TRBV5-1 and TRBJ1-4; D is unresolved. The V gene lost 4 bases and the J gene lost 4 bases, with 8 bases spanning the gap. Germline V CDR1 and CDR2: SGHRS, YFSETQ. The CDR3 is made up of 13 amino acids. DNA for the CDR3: TGCGCCAGCAGCCCTGGGGTTAATGAAAAACTGTTTTTT. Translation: CASSPGVNEKLFF.

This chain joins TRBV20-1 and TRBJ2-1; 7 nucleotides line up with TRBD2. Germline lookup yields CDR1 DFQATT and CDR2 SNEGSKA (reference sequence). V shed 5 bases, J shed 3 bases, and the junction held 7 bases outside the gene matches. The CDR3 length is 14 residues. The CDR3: CSAFPGGVYNEQFF. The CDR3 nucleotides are TGCAGTGCTTTTCCGGGGGGAGTCTACAATGAGCAGTTCTTC.

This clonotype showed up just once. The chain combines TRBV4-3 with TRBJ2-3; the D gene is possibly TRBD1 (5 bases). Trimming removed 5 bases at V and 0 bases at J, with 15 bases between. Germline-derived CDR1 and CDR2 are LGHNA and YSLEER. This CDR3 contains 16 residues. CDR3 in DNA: TGCGCCAGCAGCGCAAGGGGCGTGTCTAGCACAGATACGCAGTATTTT. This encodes CASSARGVSSTDTQYF.

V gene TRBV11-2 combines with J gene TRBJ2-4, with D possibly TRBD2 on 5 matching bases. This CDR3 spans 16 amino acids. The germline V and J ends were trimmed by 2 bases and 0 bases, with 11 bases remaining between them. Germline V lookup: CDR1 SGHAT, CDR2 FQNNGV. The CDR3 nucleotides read TGTGCCAGCAGCTTACCGGGGATACTAGCCAAAAACATTCAGTACTTC. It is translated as CASSLPGILAKNIQYF.

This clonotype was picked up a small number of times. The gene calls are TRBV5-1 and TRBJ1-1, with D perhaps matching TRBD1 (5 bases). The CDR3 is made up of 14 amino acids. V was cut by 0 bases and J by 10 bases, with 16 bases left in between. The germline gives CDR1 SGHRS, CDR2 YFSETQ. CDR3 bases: TGCGCCAGCAGCTTGGGGCAGGGTGTTTTTGGAGCTTTCTTT. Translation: CASSLGQGVFGAFF.

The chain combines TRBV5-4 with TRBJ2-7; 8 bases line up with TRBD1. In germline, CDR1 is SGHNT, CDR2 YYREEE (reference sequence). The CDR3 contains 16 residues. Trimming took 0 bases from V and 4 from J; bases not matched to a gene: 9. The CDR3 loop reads CASSLAGAGGKYEQYF. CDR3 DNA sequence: TGTGCCAGCAGCTTGGCCGGCGCAGGGGGCAAGTACGAGCAGTACTTC.

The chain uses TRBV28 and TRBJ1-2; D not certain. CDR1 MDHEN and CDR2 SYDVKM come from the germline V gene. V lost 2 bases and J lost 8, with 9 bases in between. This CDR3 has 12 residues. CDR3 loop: CASSLKGRGYTF. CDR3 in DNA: TGTGCCAGCAGTTTAAAAGGGAGGGGCTACACCTTC.

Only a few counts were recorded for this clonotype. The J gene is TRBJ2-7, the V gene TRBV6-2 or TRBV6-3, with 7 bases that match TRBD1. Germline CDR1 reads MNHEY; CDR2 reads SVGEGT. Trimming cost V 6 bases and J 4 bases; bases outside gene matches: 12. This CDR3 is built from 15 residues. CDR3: CASRSTGESLYEQYF. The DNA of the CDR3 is TGTGCCAGCAGAAGCACAGGGGAATCCTTGTACGAGCAGTACTTC.

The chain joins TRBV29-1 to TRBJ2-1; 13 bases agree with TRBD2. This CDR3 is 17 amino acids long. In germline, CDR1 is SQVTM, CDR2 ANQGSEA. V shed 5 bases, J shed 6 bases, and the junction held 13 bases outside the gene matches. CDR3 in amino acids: CSVSGTSGGAPSNEQFF. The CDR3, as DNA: TGCAGCGTTTCAGGCACTAGCGGGGGGGCCCCGTCCAATGAGCAGTTCTTC.